Sequencing of this T cell receptor (beta chain) was carried out in a study of T-cell memory formation after mild COVID-19. Whole-study results and caveats: A second wave expanding day 15 to 37 was CD4+-biased; contracting clones were balanced. SARS-CoV-2 specificity was not confirmed for second-wave clones peaking on day 37. Clones which contracted sat mainly in CM and EM if CD4+, and in EMRA if CD8+.

The ends lost 0 bases at V and 5 bases at J; junction bases unmatched: 2. CDR1 is MNHNY, CDR2 SVGAGI, per germline (reference sequence). This CDR3 has 14 amino acids. Employing constant-segment primers, 5'RACE generated TCR alpha and TCR beta cDNA libraries bearing sample barcodes and UMIs. MiXCR, applied by TCRdb to the 5' RACE reads, yields one record per CDR3 protein. The data show a few hundred thousand distinct CDR3 sequences, around 15% seen once. This clonotype was seen a handful of times. Its antigen remains unknown. Sequenced input: PBMCs or a T cell subset sorted from them (not recorded which). The J gene is TRBJ1-2, the V gene TRBV6-6; TRBD1 aligns across 8 bases. The receptor's source is a man aged 18 to 30 who had mild COVID-19 (a few samples of this study predate the infection). Cell type and time point are not known. CDR3 in DNA: TGTGCCAGCAGTTACTCGGGACAGGAATATGGCTACACCTTC. It translates to CASSYSGQEYGYTF.